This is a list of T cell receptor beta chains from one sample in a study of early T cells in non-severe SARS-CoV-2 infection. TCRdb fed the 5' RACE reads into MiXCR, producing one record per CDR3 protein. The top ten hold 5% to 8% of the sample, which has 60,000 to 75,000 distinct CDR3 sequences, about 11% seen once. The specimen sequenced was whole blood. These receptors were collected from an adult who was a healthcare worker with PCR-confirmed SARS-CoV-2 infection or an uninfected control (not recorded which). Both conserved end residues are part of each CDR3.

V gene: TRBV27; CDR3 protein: CAIGSLETQYF
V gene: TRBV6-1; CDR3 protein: CASSDRARQPQLF
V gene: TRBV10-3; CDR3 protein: CATSGSSSYEQYF
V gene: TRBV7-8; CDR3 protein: CASSFDGGVYNEQFF
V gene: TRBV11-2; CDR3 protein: CASSRSWDRVAYEQYF
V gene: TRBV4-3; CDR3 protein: CASSQGLSGETSTDTQYF
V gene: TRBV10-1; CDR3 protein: CASSGKYGQSREQYF
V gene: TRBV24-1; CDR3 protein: CATSVGRDPTDTQYF
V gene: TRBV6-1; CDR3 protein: CASSPLLQGARTGNTIYF
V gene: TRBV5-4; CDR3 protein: CASSLEQNTEAFF
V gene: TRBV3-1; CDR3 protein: CASSQEGTSLNEQFF
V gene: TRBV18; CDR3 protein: CASSPSGYGNTIYF
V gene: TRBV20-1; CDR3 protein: CSARDGTGNTGELFF
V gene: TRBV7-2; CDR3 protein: CASSLGRTQYF
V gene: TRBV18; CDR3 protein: CASSPPSGAKNIQYF
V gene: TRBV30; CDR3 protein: CAWRVTPLVNEKLFF
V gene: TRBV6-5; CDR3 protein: CASSYSRDRRGLGEQYF
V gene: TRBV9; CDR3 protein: CASSATGGGYEQYF
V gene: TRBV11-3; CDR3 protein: CASSRGLAGPETQYF
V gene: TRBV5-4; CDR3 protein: CASSLRAGGFTDTQYF
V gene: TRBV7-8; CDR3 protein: CASSLGTAGNTIYF
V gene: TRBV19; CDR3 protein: CASSRLAGNTGELFF
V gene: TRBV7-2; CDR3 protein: CASSLEWTSGTYEQYF
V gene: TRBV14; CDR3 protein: CASSQLAGLYNEQFF
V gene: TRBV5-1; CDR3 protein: CASSLEAGGEAFF
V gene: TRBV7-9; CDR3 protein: CASSYRGLNTGELFF
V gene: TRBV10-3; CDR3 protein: CAISEYQGVLNTEAFF
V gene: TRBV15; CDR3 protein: CATSREGYQETQYF
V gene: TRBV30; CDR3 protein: CAWSPHPSYEQYF
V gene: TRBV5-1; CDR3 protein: CASSLALGQGASGYTF
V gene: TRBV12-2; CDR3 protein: CASRPPGPYPLAKNIQYF
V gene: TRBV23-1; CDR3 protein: CASVWAKGYDYGYTF
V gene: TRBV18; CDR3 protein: CASSPDVRVLDTQYF
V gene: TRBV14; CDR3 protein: CASSQLAGADTQYF
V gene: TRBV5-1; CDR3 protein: CASSLEQYTDTQYF
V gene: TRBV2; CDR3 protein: CATGRTQETQYF
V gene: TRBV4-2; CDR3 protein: CASRRTHGNGDTQYF
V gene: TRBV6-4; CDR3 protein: CASSDSSTGELFF
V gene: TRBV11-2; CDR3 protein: CASSPRGGPHNEQFF
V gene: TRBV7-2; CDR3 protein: CASSLSEGISGNTIYF
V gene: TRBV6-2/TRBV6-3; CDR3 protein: CASSYSASGVYEQYF
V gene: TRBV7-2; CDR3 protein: CASSPGGSRLGYTF
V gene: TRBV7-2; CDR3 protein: CASSPGLAGTEETQYF
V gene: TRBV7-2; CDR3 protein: CASSPTPYTDTQYF
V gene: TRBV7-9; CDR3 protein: CASSDRARETQYF
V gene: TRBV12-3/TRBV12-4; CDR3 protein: CASGLFHEQFF
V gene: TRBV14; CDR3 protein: CASSRGHNYGYTF
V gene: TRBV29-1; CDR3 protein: CSVGGGRTDTQYF
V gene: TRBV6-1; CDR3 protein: CASRGQGAGNYGYTF
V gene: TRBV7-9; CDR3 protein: CASSLLPSGSAYQETQYF